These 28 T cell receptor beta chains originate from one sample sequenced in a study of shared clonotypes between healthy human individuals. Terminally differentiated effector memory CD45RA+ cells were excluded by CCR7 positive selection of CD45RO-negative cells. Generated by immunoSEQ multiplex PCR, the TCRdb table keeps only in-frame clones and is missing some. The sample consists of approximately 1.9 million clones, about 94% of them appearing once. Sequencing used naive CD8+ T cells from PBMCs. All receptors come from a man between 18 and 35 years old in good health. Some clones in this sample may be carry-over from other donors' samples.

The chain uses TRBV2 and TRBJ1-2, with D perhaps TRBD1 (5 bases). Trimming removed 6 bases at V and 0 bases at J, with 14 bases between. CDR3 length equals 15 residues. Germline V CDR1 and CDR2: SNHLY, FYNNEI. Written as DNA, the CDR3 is TGTGCCAGCAGGTTGGGGCTCGGAACTAACTATGGCTACACCTTC. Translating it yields CASRLGLGTNYGYTF.

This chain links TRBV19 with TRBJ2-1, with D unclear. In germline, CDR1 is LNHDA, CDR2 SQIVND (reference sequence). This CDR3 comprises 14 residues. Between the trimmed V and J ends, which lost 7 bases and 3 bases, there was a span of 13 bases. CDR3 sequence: CASTFPVYYNEQFF. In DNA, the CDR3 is TGTGCCAGTACGTTCCCTGTGTACTACAATGAGCAGTTCTTC.

Here the CDR3 reads CAISESGQGAETQYF. As DNA, the CDR3 is TGTGCCATCAGTGAGTCCGGACAGGGGGCAGAGACCCAGTACTTC. The chain employs TRBV10-3 and TRBJ2-5, with 11 bases identical to TRBD1. This CDR3 comprises 15 residues. J gave up 4 bases and V 0 bases, and 1 base lay outside the gene matches. Germline V lookup: CDR1 ENHRY, CDR2 SYGVKD.

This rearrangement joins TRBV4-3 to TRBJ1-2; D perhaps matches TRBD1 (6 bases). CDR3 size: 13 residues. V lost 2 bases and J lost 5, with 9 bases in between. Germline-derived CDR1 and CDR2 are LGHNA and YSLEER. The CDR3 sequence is CASSQRTEYGYTF. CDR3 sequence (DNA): TGCGCCAGCAGCCAAAGGACAGAATATGGCTACACCTTC.

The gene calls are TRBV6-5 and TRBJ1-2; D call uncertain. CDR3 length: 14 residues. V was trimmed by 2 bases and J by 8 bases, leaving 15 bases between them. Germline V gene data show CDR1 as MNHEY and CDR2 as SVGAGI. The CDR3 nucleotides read TGTGCCAGCAGTTACCCGGGGTCCCTTTGGGGCTACACCTTC. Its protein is CASSYPGSLWGYTF.

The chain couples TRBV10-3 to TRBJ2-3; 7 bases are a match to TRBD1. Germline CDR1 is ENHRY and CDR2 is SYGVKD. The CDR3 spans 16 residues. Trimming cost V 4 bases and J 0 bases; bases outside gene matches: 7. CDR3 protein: CAISGRTGVSTDTQYF. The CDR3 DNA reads TGTGCCATCAGTGGTCGAACAGGGGTTAGCACAGATACGCAGTATTTT.

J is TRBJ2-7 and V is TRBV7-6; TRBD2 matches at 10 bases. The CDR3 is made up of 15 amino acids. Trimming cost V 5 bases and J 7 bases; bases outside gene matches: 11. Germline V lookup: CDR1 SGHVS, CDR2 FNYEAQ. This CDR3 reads CASSTQREGRQEQYF. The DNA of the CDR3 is TGTGCCAGCAGCACCCAGCGGGAGGGCCGACAGGAGCAGTACTTC.

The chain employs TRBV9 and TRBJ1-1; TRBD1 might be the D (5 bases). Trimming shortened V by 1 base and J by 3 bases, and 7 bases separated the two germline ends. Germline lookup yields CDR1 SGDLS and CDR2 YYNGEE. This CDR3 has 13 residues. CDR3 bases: TGTGCCAGCAGCGTAATGGGGGACACTGAAGCTTTCTTT. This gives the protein CASSVMGDTEAFF.

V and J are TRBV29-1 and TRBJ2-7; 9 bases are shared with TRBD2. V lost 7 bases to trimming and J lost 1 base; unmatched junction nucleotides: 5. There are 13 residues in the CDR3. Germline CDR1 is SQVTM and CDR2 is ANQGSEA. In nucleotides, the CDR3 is TGCAGCGCTTTGACTAGCGGATCCTACGAGCAGTACTTC. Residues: CSALTSGSYEQYF.

The CDR3 DNA is TGTGCCAGCAGCTTATCTCATGCAATACAAGAGACCCAGTACTTC. Its translation is CASSLSHAIQETQYF. J is TRBJ2-5 and V is TRBV7-2; D gene uncertain. V was trimmed by 2 bases and J by 2 bases, leaving 12 bases between them. The CDR3 spans 15 residues. Germline CDR1 and CDR2: SGHTA and FQGNSA.

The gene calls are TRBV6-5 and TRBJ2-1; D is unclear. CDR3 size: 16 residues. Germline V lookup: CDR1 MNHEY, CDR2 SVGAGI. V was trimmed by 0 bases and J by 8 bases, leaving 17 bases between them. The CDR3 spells CASSYSSGELFHEQFF. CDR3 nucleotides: TGTGCCAGCAGTTACTCGTCCGGAGAACTCTTCCATGAGCAGTTCTTC.

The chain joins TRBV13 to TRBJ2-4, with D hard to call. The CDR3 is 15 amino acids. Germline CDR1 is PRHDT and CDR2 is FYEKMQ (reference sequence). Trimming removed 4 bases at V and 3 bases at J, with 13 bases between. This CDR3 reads CASSSQEQDKNIQYF. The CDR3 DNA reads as TGTGCCAGCAGCTCCCAAGAGCAGGACAAAAACATTCAGTACTTC. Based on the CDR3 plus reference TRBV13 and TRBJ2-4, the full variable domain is AAGVIQSPRHLIKEKRETATLKCYPIPRHDTVYWYQQGPGQDPQFLISFYEKMQSDKGSIPDRFSAQQFSDYHSELNMSSLELGDSALYFCASSSQEQDKNIQYFGAGTRLSVL.

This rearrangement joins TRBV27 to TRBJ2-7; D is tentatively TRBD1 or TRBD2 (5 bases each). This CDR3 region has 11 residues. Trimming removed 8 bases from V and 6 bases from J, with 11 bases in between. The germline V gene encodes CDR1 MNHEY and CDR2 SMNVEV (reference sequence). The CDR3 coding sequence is TGTGCCAGCGCCAAGGGGAGCGAGCAGTACTTC. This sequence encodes CASAKGSEQYF.

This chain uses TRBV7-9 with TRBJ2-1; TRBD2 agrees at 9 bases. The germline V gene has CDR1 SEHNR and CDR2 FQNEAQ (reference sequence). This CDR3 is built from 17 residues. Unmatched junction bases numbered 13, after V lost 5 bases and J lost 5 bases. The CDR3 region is CASSPGRGTSSHNEQFF. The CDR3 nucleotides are TGTGCCAGCAGCCCGGGTCGCGGGACTAGCAGCCACAATGAGCAGTTCTTC.

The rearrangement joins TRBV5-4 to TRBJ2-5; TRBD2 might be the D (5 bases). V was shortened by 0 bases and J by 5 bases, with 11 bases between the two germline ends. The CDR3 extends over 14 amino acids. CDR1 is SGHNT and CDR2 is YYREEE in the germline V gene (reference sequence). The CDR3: CASSLAGGLETQYF. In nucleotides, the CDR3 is TGTGCCAGCAGCTTGGCGGGCGGGCTGGAGACCCAGTACTTC. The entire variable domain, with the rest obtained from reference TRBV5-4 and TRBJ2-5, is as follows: ETGVTQSPTHLIKTRGQQVTLRCSSQSGHNTVSWYQQALGQGPQFIFQYYREEENGRGNFPPRFSGLQFPNYSSELNVNALELDDSALYLCASSLAGGLETQYFGPGTRLLVL.

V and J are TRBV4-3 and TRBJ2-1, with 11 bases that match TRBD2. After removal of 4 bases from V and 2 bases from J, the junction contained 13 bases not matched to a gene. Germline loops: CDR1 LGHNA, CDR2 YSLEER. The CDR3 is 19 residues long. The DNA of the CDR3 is TGCGCCAGCAGCCGAGGGACTAGCGGATCCCTCCCCGCCTACAATGAGCAGTTCTTC. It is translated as CASSRGTSGSLPAYNEQFF.

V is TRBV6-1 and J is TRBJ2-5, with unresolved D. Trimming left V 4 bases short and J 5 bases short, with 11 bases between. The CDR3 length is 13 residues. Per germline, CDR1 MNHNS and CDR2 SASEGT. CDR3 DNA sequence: TGTGCCAGCAGTGGTCGCGGCGTGGAGACCCAGTACTTC. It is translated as CASSGRGVETQYF.

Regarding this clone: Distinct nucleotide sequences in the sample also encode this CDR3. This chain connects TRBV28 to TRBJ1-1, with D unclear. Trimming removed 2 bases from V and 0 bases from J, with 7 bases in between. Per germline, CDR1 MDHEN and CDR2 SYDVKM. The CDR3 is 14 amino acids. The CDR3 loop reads CASSLGQLNTEAFF. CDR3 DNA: TGTGCCAGCAGTTTAGGTCAGTTGAACACTGAAGCTTTCTTT.

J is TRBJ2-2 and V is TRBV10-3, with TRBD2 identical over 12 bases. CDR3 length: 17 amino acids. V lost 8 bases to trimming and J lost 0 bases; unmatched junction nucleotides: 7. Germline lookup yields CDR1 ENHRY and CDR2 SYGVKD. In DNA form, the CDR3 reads TGTGCCATCGGGAGGGCTAGCGGGGGGGCGAACACCGGGGAGCTGTTTTTT. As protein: CAIGRASGGANTGELFF.

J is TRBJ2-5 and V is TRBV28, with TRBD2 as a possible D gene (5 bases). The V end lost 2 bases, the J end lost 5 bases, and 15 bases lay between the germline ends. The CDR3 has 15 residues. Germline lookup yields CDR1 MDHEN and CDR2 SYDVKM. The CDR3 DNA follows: TGTGCCAGCAGTTTAAGGTTCGCTAGCCGTGAGACCCAGTACTTC. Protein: CASSLRFASRETQYF.

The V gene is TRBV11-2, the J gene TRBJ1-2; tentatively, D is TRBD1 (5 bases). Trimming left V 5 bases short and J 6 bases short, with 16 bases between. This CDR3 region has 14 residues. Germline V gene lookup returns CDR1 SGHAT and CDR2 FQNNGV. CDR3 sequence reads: CASSPSGHGDGYTF. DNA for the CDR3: TGTGCCAGCAGCCCATCAGGGCACGGGGATGGCTACACCTTC.

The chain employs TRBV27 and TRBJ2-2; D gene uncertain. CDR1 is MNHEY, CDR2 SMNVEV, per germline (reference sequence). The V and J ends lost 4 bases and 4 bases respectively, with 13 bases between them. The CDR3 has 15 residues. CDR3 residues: CASSYVLSLTGELFF. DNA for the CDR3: TGTGCCAGCAGTTACGTTCTGAGCCTCACCGGGGAGCTGTTTTTT.

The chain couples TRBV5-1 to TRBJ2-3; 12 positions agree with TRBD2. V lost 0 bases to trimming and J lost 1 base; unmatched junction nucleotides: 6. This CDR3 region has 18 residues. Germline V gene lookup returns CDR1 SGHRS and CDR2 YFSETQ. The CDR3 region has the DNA TGCGCCAGCAGCTTGGCAATCCGACTAGCGGGGGGCACAGATACGCAGTATTTT. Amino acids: CASSLAIRLAGGTDTQYF.

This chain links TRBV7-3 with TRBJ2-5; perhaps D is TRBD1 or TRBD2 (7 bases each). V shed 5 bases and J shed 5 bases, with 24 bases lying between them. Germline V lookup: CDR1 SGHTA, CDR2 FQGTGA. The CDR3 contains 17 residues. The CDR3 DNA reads TGTGCCAGCAGCACTCCCCAAGGGGGGGACAGCCAGGAGACCCAGTACTTC. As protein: CASSTPQGGDSQETQYF. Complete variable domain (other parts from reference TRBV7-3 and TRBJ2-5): GAGVSQTPSNKVTEKGKYVELRCDPISGHTALYWYRQSLGQGPEFLIYFQGTGAADDSGLPNDRFFAVRPEGSVSTLKIQRTERGDSAVYLCASSTPQGGDSQETQYFGPGTRLLVL.

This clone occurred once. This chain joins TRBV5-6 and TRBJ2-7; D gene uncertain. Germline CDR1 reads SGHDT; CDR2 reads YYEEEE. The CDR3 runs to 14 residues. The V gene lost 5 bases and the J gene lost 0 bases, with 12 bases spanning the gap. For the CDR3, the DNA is TGTGCCAGCAGTCCGTACCCCGGCTCCTACGAGCAGTACTTC. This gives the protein CASSPYPGSYEQYF.

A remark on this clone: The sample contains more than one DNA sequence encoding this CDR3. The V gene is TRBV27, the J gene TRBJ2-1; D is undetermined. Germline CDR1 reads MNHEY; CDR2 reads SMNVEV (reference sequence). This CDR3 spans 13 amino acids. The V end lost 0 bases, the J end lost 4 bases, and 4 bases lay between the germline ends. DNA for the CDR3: TGTGCCAGCAGTTTATCCAGGTACAATGAGCAGTTCTTC. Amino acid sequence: CASSLSRYNEQFF.

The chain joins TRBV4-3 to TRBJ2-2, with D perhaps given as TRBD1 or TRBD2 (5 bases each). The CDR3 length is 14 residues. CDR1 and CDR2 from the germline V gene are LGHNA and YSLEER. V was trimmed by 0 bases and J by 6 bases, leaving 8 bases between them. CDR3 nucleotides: TGCGCCAGCAGCCAAGATGAGGGGCCCGGGGAGCTGTTTTTT. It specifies CASSQDEGPGELFF.

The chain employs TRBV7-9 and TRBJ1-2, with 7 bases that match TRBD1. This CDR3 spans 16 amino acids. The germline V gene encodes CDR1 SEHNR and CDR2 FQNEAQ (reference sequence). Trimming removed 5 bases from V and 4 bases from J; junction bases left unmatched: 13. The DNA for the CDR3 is TGTGCCAGCAGCCGCGGGTACGATACAGGGGCCTATGGCTACACCTTC. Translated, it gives CASSRGYDTGAYGYTF.